This TCR beta chain was observed in a study of OX40 agonist ivuxolimab in advanced cancers. Study-wide results and caveats: Several nonresponders also turned out to have low normalized T-cell clonal expansion. CD4+ and CD8+ blood T cells expanded clonally by week 6 at 0.1 to 3.0 mg/kg.

The germline V and J ends were trimmed by 5 bases and 6 bases, with 6 bases remaining between them. The CDR3 length is 11 residues. Germline CDR1 and CDR2: SEHNR and FQNEAQ (reference sequence). Sampled blood was obtained at baseline, cycle 4 day 1, and cycle 7 day 1. Notes on this clone: Its target is not known.

Assay used: immunoSEQ multiplex PCR; TCRdb lists only in-frame clones, some missing. The sample has about 73,000 clones; 80% to 95% are singletons. The origin of this receptor is an adult with an advanced solid tumor such as melanoma, head and neck, liver or kidney cancer. This chain joins TRBV7-9 and TRBJ2-3; D gene ambiguous. The starting material was CD4+ or CD8+ T cells sorted from blood, obtained in a trial of the OX40 agonist ivuxolimab. CDR3 amino acids: CASSPLDTQYF. CDR3 nucleotide sequence: TGTGCCAGCAGCCCACTCGATACGCAGTATTTT.